Here is one TCR beta chain with its context. Its target is not known. The sample carries other DNA sequences with the same CDR3. The sample belongs to a study of CD8+ T cells in alopecia areata. Study-level background: Treated patients took oral tofacitinib at 5 to 10 mg twice daily. Patients in the study were on tofacitinib for 6 to 18 months, then off it for 6 months.

Study results and caveats: Scalp clonality decreased significantly with tofacitinib, and so did expanded CD8+ clones among the top 100. There were many expanded lesional clones persisting in scalp and blood during tofacitinib.

This CDR3 comprises 13 residues. Per the germline V gene, CDR1 is SQVTM and CDR2 is ANQGSEA. Trimming left V 1 base short and J 1 base short, with 7 bases between. Extraction and reverse transcription of RNA yielded cDNA as the sequencing template. Sequencing was performed with immunoSEQ multiplex PCR; in TCRdb, only in-frame clones are kept and a portion is missing. The sample holds about 200,000 clones, about three fifths seen once. The treatment was: oral pan-JAK inhibitor, 5-10 mg twice daily. The sample was CD4+ T cells sorted from blood, taken at week 49, from a patient treated with tofacitinib. This rearrangement joins TRBV29-1 to TRBJ1-1, with D uncertain. The TCR was taken from a human donor with alopecia areata. CDR3 region: CSVEAQTNTEAFF. As DNA, the CDR3 is TGCAGCGTTGAAGCACAAACGAACACTGAAGCTTTCTTT.